This T cell receptor beta chain was captured in a study of T-cell memory formation after mild COVID-19. Study information: Most TCR clusters belonged to a single donor. Whole-study results and caveats: CD4+ bias marked clones expanding day 15 to 37, unlike balanced contracting clones. That cross-reactive memory joined was suggested by some responding clones appearing in pre-infection memory. Of the contracting clones, CD4+ ones lay mainly in CM and EM, and CD8+ ones in EMRA.

Using its own MiXCR run on the 5' RACE reads, TCRdb lists one record per CDR3 protein. Among about 270,000 distinct CDR3 sequences listed, about a sixth were seen once. A note on this clonotype: The antigen is undetermined.

This CDR3 has 14 residues. The V end lost 0 bases, the J end lost 3 bases, and 6 bases lay between the germline ends. Germline CDR1 and CDR2: SGHRS and YFSETQ. The sequence derives from a man aged 18 to 29 who had mild COVID-19 (a few samples of this study predate the infection). Cell type and time point are not known. The sequenced sample consisted of PBMCs or a T cell subset sorted from them (not recorded which). This sequence joins TRBV5-1 and TRBJ2-2; D remains ambiguous. CDR3 in amino acids: CASSLVAHTGELFF. The DNA of the CDR3 is TGCGCCAGCAGCTTGGTCGCGCACACCGGGGAGCTGTTTTTT.